The 23 T cell receptor beta chains presented below share a single source sample, sequenced in a study of blood T cells in healthy people across ages. Next came a second PCR, run for 7 to 11 cycles, which used a sample-barcoded 5' primer along with a J-beta primer mix. MiXCR was run by TCRdb on the 5' RACE reads, yielding one entry per CDR3 protein. The table lists about 680,000 distinct CDR3 sequences, 49% of them singletons, with under 35% in the top ten. The sequencing input was blood. These receptor sequences come from a woman in her sixties or seventies in good health.

This chain connects TRBV5-1 to TRBJ2-3; TRBD1 is a possible D gene (5 bases). Germline V lookup: CDR1 SGHRS, CDR2 YFSETQ. The V end lost 0 bases, the J end lost 1 base, and 21 bases lay between the germline ends. This CDR3 is built from 19 residues. This chain's CDR3 is CASSLGSGAGPRGTDTQYF. The CDR3, as DNA: TGCGCCAGCAGCTTGGGAAGTGGGGCAGGGCCAAGGGGCACAGATACGCAGTATTTT.

The chain is built from TRBV27 and TRBJ2-4; D is perhaps TRBD2 (6 bases). The J call is doubtful: the DNA matches TRBJ2-7 better. Germline-derived CDR1 and CDR2 are MNHEY and SMNVEV (reference sequence). The CDR3 has 17 residues. The CDR3 sequence: CASSLSPRNSGPCEQYF. CDR3 nucleotides: TGTGCCAGCAGTTTATCACCGCGAAATAGCGGACCCTGCGAGCAGTACTTC.

The chain couples TRBV28 to TRBJ2-1, with D possibly TRBD1 on 8 matching bases. Matching the DNA end better, TRBJ2-7 makes the J call doubtful. Per germline, CDR1 MDHEN and CDR2 SYDVKM. This CDR3 contains 15 residues. The CDR3 sequence is CASTTGGGSYNEQYF. CDR3 bases: TGTGCCAGCACAACAGGGGGGGGCTCCTACAATGAGCAGTACTTC.

The chain employs TRBV10-3 and TRBJ2-1; D possibly corresponds to TRBD1 (5 bases). The V and J ends lost 7 bases and 2 bases respectively, with 12 bases between them. CDR3 length equals 14 residues. Germline CDR1 ENHRY, CDR2 SYGVKD. The CDR3 loop reads CAIKVRETYNEQFF. In DNA form, the CDR3 reads TGTGCCATCAAGGTCAGGGAAACCTACAATGAGCAGTTCTTC.

This clonotype was recorded many times. The chain links TRBV29-1 to TRBJ2-7; TRBD2 matches at 7 bases. This CDR3 region has 13 residues. V shed 6 bases and J 3 bases; nucleotides not matched to a gene: 8. CDR1 and CDR2 from the germline V gene are SQVTM and ANQGSEA. CDR3 DNA sequence: TGCAGCGTGTCTAGCGGAGCCTTCTACGAGCAGTACTTC. Translation: CSVSSGAFYEQYF.

This rearrangement joins TRBV6-6 to TRBJ1-5, with D unclear. From germline, CDR1 is MNHNY and CDR2 SVGAGI (reference sequence). This CDR3 comprises 14 residues. The germline V and J ends were trimmed by 7 bases and 7 bases, with 17 bases remaining between them. The CDR3 nucleotides are TGTGCCAGCACATCCACGGGGTACGGCCAGCCCCAGCATTTT. Its protein is CASTSTGYGQPQHF.

The CDR3 loop reads CSVLTLSYNEQYF. CDR3 DNA sequence: TGCAGCGTCCTCACCCTCTCCTACAATGAGCAGTACTTC. The chain has TRBV29-1 and TRBJ2-1; D is ambiguous. With the DNA end fitting TRBJ2-7 better, the J assignment may be wrong. CDR1 SQVTM and CDR2 ANQGSEA come from the germline V gene. The CDR3 covers 13 residues.

This clonotype was observed a handful of times. The rearrangement uses TRBV28 and TRBJ2-3, with D unresolved. Germline V gene lookup returns CDR1 MDHEN and CDR2 SYDVKM. The CDR3 is made up of 17 amino acids. V was shortened by 5 bases and J by 2 bases, with 20 bases between the two germline ends. The CDR3 coding sequence is TGTGCCAGCAGTCCGGCTACCTTGGCTACCCTCACAGATACGCAGTATTTT. The encoded protein is CASSPATLATLTDTQYF.

A few counts support this clonotype. The rearrangement links TRBV12-3 or TRBV12-4 to TRBJ2-3, with TRBD1 identical over 11 bases. V was pared by 7 bases and J by 4 bases, with 7 bases of the junction left unmatched. This CDR3 has 15 amino acids. Written as DNA, the CDR3 is TGTGCCAGCAAATGGACAGGGGGCATGTCAGATACGCAGTATTTT. Translating it yields CASKWTGGMSDTQYF.

Only one count was recorded for this clonotype. The V call is TRBV20-1, the J call TRBJ2-1; 9 bases align to TRBD2. This CDR3 comprises 13 residues. CDR1 and CDR2 from the germline V gene are DFQATT and SNEGSKA (reference sequence). J gave up 3 bases and V 8 bases, and 5 bases lay outside the gene matches. CDR3 amino acids: CSCLAGLYNEQFF. The CDR3 DNA reads TGCAGTTGTCTAGCGGGACTCTACAATGAGCAGTTCTTC.

This clonotype was counted ten times or more. The V and J genes are TRBV5-1 and TRBJ2-3; TRBD1 might be the D (6 bases). The CDR3 has 13 residues. The V end lost 3 bases, the J end lost 4 bases, and 9 bases lay between the germline ends. Germline CDR1 and CDR2: SGHRS and YFSETQ. The CDR3 loop reads CASSSRQADTQYF. Here the CDR3 DNA reads TGCGCCAGCAGCTCCCGACAGGCAGATACGCAGTATTTT. The variable domain in full, with the rest retrieved from reference TRBV5-1 and TRBJ2-3, is KAGVTQTPRYLIKTRGQQVTLSCSPISGHRSVSWYQQTPGQGLQFLFEYFSETQRNKGNFPGRFSGRQFSNSRSEMNVSTLELGDSALYLCASSSRQADTQYFGPGTRLTVL.

The chain is built from TRBV12-3 or TRBV12-4 and TRBJ2-1, with D unresolved. CDR3 length equals 14 residues. V lost 5 bases to trimming and J lost 10 bases, with 18 bases between them. The CDR3 protein is CASSGDLLEAEQFF. Written as DNA, the CDR3 is TGTGCCAGCAGTGGGGATCTCCTAGAGGCGGAGCAGTTCTTC.

This clonotype has just a few counts. A junction boundary mismatches the germline segment, possibly from a read error. The rearrangement links TRBV20-1 to TRBJ2-3; D gene unclear. The CDR3 loop spans 15 amino acids. Germline V CDR1 and CDR2: DFQATT, SNEGSKA (reference sequence). The CDR3 sequence is CSARGGGPSTDTQYF. In DNA, the CDR3 is TGCAGTGCGAGAGGCGGCGGCCCTAGCACAGATACGCAGTATTTT.

This chain's CDR3 is CASSRGTGEDYEQYF. In DNA form, the CDR3 reads TGTGCCAGCAGCCGTGGGACAGGGGAAGATTACGAGCAGTACTTC. The chain recombines TRBV16 with TRBJ2-7, with 10 nucleotides matching TRBD1. The CDR3 runs to 15 residues. The germline V gene encodes CDR1 KGHSY and CDR2 FQNENV. V trimming: 4 bases; J trimming: 4 bases; junction bases outside the gene matches: 7.

Many counts were recorded for this clonotype. This chain links TRBV7-9 with TRBJ2-7, with D perhaps matching TRBD2 (6 bases). CDR1 SEHNR and CDR2 FQNEAQ come from the germline V gene (reference sequence). The V and J ends lost 5 bases and 3 bases respectively, with 20 bases between them. The CDR3 length is 16 residues. DNA for the CDR3: TGTGCCAGCAGCCTTCTCGAAGCGGGCTCTCACTACGAGCAGTACTTC. Encoded protein: CASSLLEAGSHYEQYF.

J is TRBJ1-4 and V is TRBV7-9; no definite D call. The V end lost 5 bases, the J end lost 8 bases, and 18 bases lay between the germline ends. CDR1 SEHNR and CDR2 FQNEAQ come from the germline V gene (reference sequence). This CDR3 region has 15 residues. The CDR3 sequence is CASSLFSYFGEKLFF. The CDR3 DNA reads as TGTGCCAGCAGCCTTTTTAGTTATTTCGGAGAAAAACTGTTTTTT.

The rearrangement links TRBV27 to TRBJ2-3; 7 bases are a match to TRBD2. Unmatched junction bases numbered 12, after V lost 8 bases and J lost 1 base. CDR1 is MNHEY, CDR2 SMNVEV, per germline (reference sequence). This CDR3 comprises 16 residues. The CDR3 DNA is TGTGCCAGCCTCCCAACTGGGGGGGTACGCACAGATACGCAGTATTTT. It encodes CASLPTGGVRTDTQYF.

This clonotype was observed a handful of times. CDR3 loop: CASSFNPGVETQYF. The CDR3 coding sequence is TGTGCCAGCAGTTTTAACCCGGGAGTGGAGACCCAGTACTTC. V usage is TRBV28 and J usage is TRBJ2-5; maybe TRBD2 (6 bases). The V end lost 3 bases, the J end lost 5 bases, and 13 bases lay between the germline ends. CDR1 MDHEN and CDR2 SYDVKM come from the germline V gene. This CDR3 contains 14 residues.

This clonotype was seen once. The CDR3 DNA reads as TGTGCCAGCAGTTTAAGACTAGCGGGAGTTAAATACGAGCAGTACTTC. It encodes CASSLRLAGVKYEQYF. V and J are TRBV28 and TRBJ2-5; 12 positions match TRBD2. The J call may be faulty, since TRBJ2-7 better matches the DNA end. In germline, CDR1 is MDHEN, CDR2 SYDVKM. The CDR3 totals 16 residues.

The rearrangement uses TRBV5-1 and TRBJ2-2, with 7 bases aligning to TRBD2. The CDR3 spans 16 residues. Unmatched junction bases numbered 6, after V lost 4 bases and J lost 0 bases. Germline assignment: CDR1 SGHRS and CDR2 YFSETQ. The CDR3 region has the DNA TGCGCCAGCAGCCCAAACCTAGCGGCGAACACCGGGGAGCTGTTTTTT. Amino acids: CASSPNLAANTGELFF.

At least ten counts were recorded for this clonotype. V usage is TRBV7-2 and J usage is TRBJ2-5, with D unresolved. Germline CDR1 reads SGHTA; CDR2 reads FQGNSA. The CDR3 contains 13 residues. V lost 10 bases and J 1 base, leaving 13 bases between the germline ends. CDR3 loop: CATSIVSQETQYF. As DNA, the CDR3 is TGTGCCACCTCCATAGTATCCCAAGAGACCCAGTACTTC.

V usage is TRBV12-3 or TRBV12-4 and J usage is TRBJ2-3; TRBD2 matches 7 bases. Trimming removed 1 base from V and 0 bases from J; junction bases left unmatched: 7. The CDR3 has 17 amino acids. The CDR3 reads CASSLGRLAVSTDTQYF. The DNA of the CDR3 is TGTGCCAGCAGTTTAGGGCGCCTAGCGGTTAGCACAGATACGCAGTATTTT.

The CDR3 DNA reads as TGTGCCAGCAGCCCTACAGGGGTCATAGGTGAGCAGTTCTTC. The encoded protein is CASSPTGVIGEQFF. This chain uses TRBV7-2 with TRBJ2-1, with 7 positions matching TRBD1. The CDR3 sequence is 14 residues long. With 5 bases clipped from V and 9 bases from J, the junction kept 10 bases outside the gene matches. CDR1 and CDR2 (germline): SGHTA, FQGNSA.